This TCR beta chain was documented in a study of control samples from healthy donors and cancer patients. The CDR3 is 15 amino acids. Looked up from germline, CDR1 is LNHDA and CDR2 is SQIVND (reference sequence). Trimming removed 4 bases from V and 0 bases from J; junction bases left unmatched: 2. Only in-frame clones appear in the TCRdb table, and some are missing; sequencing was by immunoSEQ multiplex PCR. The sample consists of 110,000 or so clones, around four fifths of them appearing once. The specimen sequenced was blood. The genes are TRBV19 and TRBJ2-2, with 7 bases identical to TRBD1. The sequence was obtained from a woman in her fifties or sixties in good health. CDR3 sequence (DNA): TGTGCCAGTAGTAGACAGGGAACGAACACCGGGGAGCTGTTTTTT. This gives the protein CASSRQGTNTGELFF.